Below, 14 T cell receptor beta chains from the same sample are listed, as sequenced in a study of CD4 T cells in relation to SARS-CoV-2 and coronaviruses. Here immunoSEQ multiplex PCR was the method, and the copy in TCRdb shows in-frame clones only, minus some. Seen here are 20,000 to 25,000 clones, under 85% observed once, and the top ten hold about 16%. Unexposed donor CD4+ T cells date from about 2011-2018, before the COVID-19 pandemic. The cells were cultured for about ten days before CD4+ T cells were isolated. These receptors are not linked to any known antigen. The sample was CD4+ T cells from PBMCs, cultured in vitro. Source of these receptors: a human donor in good health.

This chain connects TRBV11-2 to TRBJ2-7; 11 bases are a match to TRBD2. Germline V CDR1 and CDR2: SGHAT, FQNNGV. V trimming: 4 bases; J trimming: 3 bases; junction bases outside the gene matches: 14. The CDR3 totals 18 residues. The CDR3 sequence: CASSSLAGGNRRDYEQYF. DNA of the CDR3: TGTGCCAGCAGCTCCTTAGCGGGAGGGAACAGGCGGGACTACGAGCAGTACTTC.

The chain uses TRBV3-1 (or the pseudogene TRBV3-2) and TRBJ2-3, with 10 bases fitting TRBD2. V was clipped by 2 bases and J by 0 bases; unmatched bases: 2. The CDR3 sequence is 16 residues long. Germline CDR1 is LGHDT and CDR2 is YNNKEL (reference sequence). CDR3 nucleotides: TGTGCCAGCAGCCAAAGCGGGAGGGCTAGCACAGATACGCAGTATTTT. As protein: CASSQSGRASTDTQYF.

This clone has more than one count but fewer than ten. The chain employs TRBV5-1 and TRBJ2-5; a weak D match, TRBD2 (5 bases). Germline V lookup: CDR1 SGHRS, CDR2 YFSETQ. CDR3 length: 14 amino acids. The CDR3 region has the DNA TGCGGGGCGCGAGGGCCGGCTCGTACTGAGACCCAGTACTTC. This codes for CGARGPARTETQYF.

This chain links TRBV29-1 with TRBJ1-1; the D gene is possibly TRBD1 (5 bases). V lost 3 bases and J 3 bases, leaving 11 bases between the germline ends. CDR1 SQVTM and CDR2 ANQGSEA come from the germline V gene. CDR3 length: 13 amino acids. CDR3 sequence reads: CSVEMGRDTEAFF. The CDR3 DNA reads as TGCAGCGTTGAGATGGGCAGGGACACTGAAGCTTTCTTT.

The rearrangement joins TRBV7-9 to TRBJ1-1; 7 nucleotides line up with TRBD1. Germline loops: CDR1 SEHNR, CDR2 FQNEAQ (reference sequence). After removal of 3 bases from V and 3 bases from J, the junction contained 4 bases not matched to a gene. CDR3 length: 14 amino acids. The CDR3 DNA is TGTGCCAGCAGCTTGGGTGACAGGGACACTGAAGCTTTCTTT. As protein: CASSLGDRDTEAFF.

V gene TRBV24-1 combines with J gene TRBJ2-5; either TRBD1 or TRBD2 may fit D (6 bases each). CDR3 length equals 13 residues. V was clipped by 6 bases and J by 3 bases, with 10 bases between them. Germline assignment: CDR1 KGHDR and CDR2 SFDVKD. CDR3 amino acids: CATSLGGEETQYF. In nucleotides, the CDR3 is TGTGCCACCAGTTTGGGGGGCGAAGAGACCCAGTACTTC.

The chain couples TRBV10-3 to TRBJ1-6, with TRBD1 matching over 7 bases. Germline V CDR1 and CDR2: ENHRY, SYGVKD. CDR3 length equals 13 residues. The V and J ends lost 6 bases and 10 bases, in that order; junction bases with no gene match: 6. In DNA, the CDR3 is TGTGCCATCAGGGGGACAGCAGGGTCACCCCTCCACTTT. This sequence encodes CAIRGTAGSPLHF.

The V gene is TRBV19, the J gene TRBJ2-3; D call uncertain. The V and J ends lost 4 bases and 2 bases respectively, with 10 bases between them. The CDR3 has 14 residues. Per the germline V gene, CDR1 is LNHDA and CDR2 is SQIVND (reference sequence). CDR3 in amino acids: CASSTGPSTDTQYF. Here the CDR3 DNA reads TGTGCCAGTAGTACCGGGCCCTCCACAGATACGCAGTATTTT.

In this sample, this clone turned up a few times. The chain has TRBV29-1 and TRBJ2-1; D call uncertain. The germline V and J ends were trimmed by 7 bases and 3 bases, with 10 bases remaining between them. Germline V gene data show CDR1 as SQVTM and CDR2 as ANQGSEA. The CDR3 sequence is 12 residues long. The CDR3 loop reads CSALTSYNEQFF. CDR3 coding DNA: TGCAGCGCCTTGACAAGCTACAATGAGCAGTTCTTC.

The chain has TRBV30 and TRBJ2-1, with D possibly matching TRBD2 (6 bases). There are 14 residues in the CDR3. Per germline, CDR1 GTSNPN and CDR2 SVGIG (reference sequence). Trimming took off 4 bases at V and 4 bases at J, with 14 bases between the two ends. The CDR3 DNA follows: TGTGCCTGGACGGGAACGGGAGAATACAATGAGCAGTTCTTC. Its translation: CAWTGTGEYNEQFF.

The chain carries TRBV6-5 and TRBJ1-2; TRBD1 is a possible D gene (5 bases). This CDR3 has 16 residues. The germline V gene encodes CDR1 MNHEY and CDR2 SVGAGI. Trimming took 2 bases from V and 7 from J, leaving 20 bases between them. The CDR3 here is CASSYAVQQVLGGYTF. The CDR3 bases are TGTGCCAGCAGTTACGCCGTCCAACAGGTCCTAGGTGGCTACACCTTC.

This chain connects TRBV6-1 to TRBJ2-1; D call uncertain. Trimming cost V 2 bases and J 8 bases, with 13 bases left between them. The V gene's germline CDR1 is MNHNS and CDR2 SASEGT. CDR3 length equals 14 residues. The CDR3 DNA follows: TGTGCCAGCAGTGAATCTGTAGGGTCGGATGAGCAGTTCTTC. Translating gives CASSESVGSDEQFF.

The table lists this clone with a count of one. The rearrangement joins TRBV6-5 to TRBJ2-1, with TRBD2 matching 7 bases. Trimming took 2 bases from V and 5 from J; bases not matched to a gene: 3. Per germline, CDR1 MNHEY and CDR2 SVGAGI. The CDR3 runs 14 residues. The CDR3 coding sequence is TGTGCCAGCAGTTACATCCGGGGGGACAATGAGCAGTTCTTC. Amino acids: CASSYIRGDNEQFF.

This chain connects TRBV6-1 to TRBJ1-5; tentatively, D is TRBD1 (5 bases). This CDR3 spans 17 amino acids. V shed 1 base and J shed 4 bases, with 17 bases lying between them. Germline V gives CDR1 MNHNS, CDR2 SASEGT. The CDR3, as DNA: TGTGCCAGCAGTGAAGGCAGGGCGGGGCCTGCTAATCAGCCCCAGCATTTT. This gives the protein CASSEGRAGPANQPQHF.